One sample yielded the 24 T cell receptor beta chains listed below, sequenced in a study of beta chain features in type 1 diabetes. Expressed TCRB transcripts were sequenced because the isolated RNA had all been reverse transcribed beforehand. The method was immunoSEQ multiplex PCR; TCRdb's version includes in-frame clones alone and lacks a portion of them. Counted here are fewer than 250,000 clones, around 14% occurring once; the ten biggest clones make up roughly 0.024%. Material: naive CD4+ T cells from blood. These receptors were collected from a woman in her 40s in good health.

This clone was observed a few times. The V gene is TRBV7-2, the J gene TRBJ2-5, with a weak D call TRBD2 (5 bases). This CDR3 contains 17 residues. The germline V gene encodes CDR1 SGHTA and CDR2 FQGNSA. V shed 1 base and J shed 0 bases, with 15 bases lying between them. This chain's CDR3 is CASSLVALAQYQETQYF. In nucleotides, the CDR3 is TGTGCCAGCAGCTTAGTGGCCCTAGCCCAGTACCAAGAGACCCAGTACTTC.

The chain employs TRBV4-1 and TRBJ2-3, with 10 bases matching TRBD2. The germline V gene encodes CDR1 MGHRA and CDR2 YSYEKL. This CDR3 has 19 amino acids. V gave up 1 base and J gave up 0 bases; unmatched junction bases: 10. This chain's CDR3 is CASSQGEASGGPSTDTQYF. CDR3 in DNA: TGCGCCAGCAGCCAAGGCGAGGCTAGCGGGGGACCTAGCACAGATACGCAGTATTTT.

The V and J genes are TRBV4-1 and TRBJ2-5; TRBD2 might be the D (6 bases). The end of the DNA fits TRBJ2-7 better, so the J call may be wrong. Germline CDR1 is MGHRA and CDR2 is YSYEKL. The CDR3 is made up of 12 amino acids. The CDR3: CASSQEEGEQYF. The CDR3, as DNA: TGCGCCAGCAGCCAAGAGGAGGGCGAGCAGTACTTC.

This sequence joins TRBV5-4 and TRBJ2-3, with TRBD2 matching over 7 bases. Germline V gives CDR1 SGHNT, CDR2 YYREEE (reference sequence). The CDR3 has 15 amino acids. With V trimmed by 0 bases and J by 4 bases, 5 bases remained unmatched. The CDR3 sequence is CASSLEGLPADTQYF. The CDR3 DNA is TGTGCCAGCAGCTTGGAGGGACTACCTGCAGATACGCAGTATTTT. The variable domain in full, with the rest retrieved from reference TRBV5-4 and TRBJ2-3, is ETGVTQSPTHLIKTRGQQVTLRCSSQSGHNTVSWYQQALGQGPQFIFQYYREEENGRGNFPPRFSGLQFPNYSSELNVNALELDDSALYLCASSLEGLPADTQYFGPGTRLTVL.

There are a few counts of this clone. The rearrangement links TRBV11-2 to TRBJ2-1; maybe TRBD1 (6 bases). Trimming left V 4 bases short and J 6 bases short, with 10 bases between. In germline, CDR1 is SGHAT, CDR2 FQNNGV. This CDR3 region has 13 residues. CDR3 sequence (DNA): TGTGCCAGCAGCTCTATACAGGGCAATGAGCAGTTCTTC. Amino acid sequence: CASSSIQGNEQFF.

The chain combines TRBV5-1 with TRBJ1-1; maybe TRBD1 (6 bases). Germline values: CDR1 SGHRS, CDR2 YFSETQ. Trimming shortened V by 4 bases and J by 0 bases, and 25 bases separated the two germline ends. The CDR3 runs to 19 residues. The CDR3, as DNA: TGCGCCAGCAGCCGGATCCTGGGGGCAGGGGAGCTCATGAACACTGAAGCTTTCTTT. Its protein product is CASSRILGAGELMNTEAFF.

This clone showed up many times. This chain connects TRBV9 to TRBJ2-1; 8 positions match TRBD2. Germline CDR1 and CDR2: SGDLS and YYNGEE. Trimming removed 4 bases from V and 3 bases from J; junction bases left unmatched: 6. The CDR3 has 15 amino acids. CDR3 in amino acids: CASSPGAGGYNEQFF. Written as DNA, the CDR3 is TGTGCCAGCAGCCCGGGCGCGGGGGGCTACAATGAGCAGTTCTTC.

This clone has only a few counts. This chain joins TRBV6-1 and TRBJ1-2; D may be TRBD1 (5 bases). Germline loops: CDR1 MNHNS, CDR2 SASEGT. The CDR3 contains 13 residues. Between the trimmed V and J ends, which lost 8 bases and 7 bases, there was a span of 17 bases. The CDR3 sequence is CASRPGRDGGYTF. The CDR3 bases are TGTGCCAGCCGCCCGGGGAGGGACGGTGGCTACACCTTC.

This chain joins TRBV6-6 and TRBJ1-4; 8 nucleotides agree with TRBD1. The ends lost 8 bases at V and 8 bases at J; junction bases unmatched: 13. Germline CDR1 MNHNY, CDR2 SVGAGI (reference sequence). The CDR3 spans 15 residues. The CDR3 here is CASRDHGQGDEKLFF. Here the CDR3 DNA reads TGTGCCAGCCGTGACCACGGACAGGGCGACGAAAAACTGTTTTTT.

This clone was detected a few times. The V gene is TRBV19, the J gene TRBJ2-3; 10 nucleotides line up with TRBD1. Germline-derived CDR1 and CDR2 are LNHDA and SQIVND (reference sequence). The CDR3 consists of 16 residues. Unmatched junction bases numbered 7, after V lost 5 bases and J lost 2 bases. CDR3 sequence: CASSPLGTGVTDTQYF. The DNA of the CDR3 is TGTGCCAGTAGTCCGCTCGGGACAGGGGTCACAGATACGCAGTATTTT.

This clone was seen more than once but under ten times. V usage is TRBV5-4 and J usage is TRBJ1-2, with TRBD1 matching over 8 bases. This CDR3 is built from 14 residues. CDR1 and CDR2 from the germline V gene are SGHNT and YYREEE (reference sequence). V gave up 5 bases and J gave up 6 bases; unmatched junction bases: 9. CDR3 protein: CASSPGTGGNGYTF. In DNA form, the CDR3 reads TGTGCCAGCAGTCCCGGTACAGGGGGGAATGGCTACACCTTC.

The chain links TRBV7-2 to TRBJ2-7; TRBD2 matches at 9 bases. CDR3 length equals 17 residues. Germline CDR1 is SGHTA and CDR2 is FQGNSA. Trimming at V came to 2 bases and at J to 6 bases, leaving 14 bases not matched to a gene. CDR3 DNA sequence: TGTGCCAGCAGCTTAAACGGCGGGGGGGCTCCCGGCCTCGAGCAGTACTTC. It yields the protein CASSLNGGGAPGLEQYF.

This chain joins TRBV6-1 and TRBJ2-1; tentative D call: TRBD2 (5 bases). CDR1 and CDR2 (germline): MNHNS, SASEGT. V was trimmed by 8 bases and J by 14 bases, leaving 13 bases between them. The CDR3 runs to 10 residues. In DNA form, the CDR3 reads TGTGCCAGCGGCCTTCATAGCGAGTTCTTC. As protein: CASGLHSEFF.

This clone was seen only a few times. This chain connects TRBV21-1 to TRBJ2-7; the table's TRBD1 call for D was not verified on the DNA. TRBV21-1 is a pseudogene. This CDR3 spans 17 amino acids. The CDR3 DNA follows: TGTGCCAGCAGCAAAGATCAGGGGCGTCACAGCTCCTACGAGCAGTACTTC. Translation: CASSKDQGRHSSYEQYF.

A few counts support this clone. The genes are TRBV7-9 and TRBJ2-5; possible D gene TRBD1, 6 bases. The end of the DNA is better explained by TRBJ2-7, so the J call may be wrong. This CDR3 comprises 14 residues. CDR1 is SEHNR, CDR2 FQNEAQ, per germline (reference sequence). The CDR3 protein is CASTFDRWGYEQYF. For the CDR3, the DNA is TGTGCCAGCACCTTTGACAGGTGGGGCTACGAGCAGTACTTC.

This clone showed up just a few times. The CDR3: CTTRHRGLLNSNEQFF. In DNA, the CDR3 is TGCACCACACGCCATAGAGGACTCCTAAATTCCAATGAGCAGTTCTTC. The rearrangement uses TRBV1 and TRBJ2-1; TRBD2, as called in the table, went unchecked against the DNA. TRBV1 is classified as a pseudogene. The length of the CDR3 is 16 residues.

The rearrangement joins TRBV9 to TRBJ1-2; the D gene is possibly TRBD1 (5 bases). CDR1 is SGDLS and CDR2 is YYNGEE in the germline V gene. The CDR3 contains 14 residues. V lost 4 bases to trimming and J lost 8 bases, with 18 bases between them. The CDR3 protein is CASSPRQQLGGYTF. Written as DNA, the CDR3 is TGTGCCAGCAGCCCACGACAGCAACTTGGGGGCTACACCTTC.

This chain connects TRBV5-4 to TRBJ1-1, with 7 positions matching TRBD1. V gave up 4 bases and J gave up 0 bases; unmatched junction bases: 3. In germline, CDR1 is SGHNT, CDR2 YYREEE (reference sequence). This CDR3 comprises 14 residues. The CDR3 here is CASSPRGVNTEAFF. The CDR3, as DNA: TGTGCCAGCAGCCCCAGGGGGGTGAACACTGAAGCTTTCTTT.

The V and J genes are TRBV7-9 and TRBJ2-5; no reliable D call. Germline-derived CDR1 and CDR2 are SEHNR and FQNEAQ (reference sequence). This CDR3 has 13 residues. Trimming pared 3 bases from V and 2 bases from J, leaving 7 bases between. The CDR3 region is CASSFYSQETQYF. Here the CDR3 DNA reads TGTGCCAGCAGCTTTTATAGTCAAGAGACCCAGTACTTC.

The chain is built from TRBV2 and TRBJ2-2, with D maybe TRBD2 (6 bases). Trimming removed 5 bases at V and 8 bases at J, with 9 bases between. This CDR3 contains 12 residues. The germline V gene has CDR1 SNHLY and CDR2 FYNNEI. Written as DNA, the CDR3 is TGTGCCAGCAGTCAGGAGGGTGGGGAGCTGTTTTTT. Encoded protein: CASSQEGGELFF.

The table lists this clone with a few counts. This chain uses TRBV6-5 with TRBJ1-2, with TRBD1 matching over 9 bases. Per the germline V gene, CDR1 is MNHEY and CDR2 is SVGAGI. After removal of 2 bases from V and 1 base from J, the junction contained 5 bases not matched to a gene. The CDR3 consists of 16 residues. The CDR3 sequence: CASSYGTGLGNYGYTF. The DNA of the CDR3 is TGTGCCAGCAGTTACGGGACAGGGTTGGGTAACTATGGCTACACCTTC.

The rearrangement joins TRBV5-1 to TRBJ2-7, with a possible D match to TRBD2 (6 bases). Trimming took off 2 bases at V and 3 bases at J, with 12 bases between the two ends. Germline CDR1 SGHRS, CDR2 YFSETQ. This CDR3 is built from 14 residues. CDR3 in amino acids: CASSLAGGLYEQYF. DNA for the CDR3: TGCGCCAGCAGCTTAGCCGGGGGACTCTACGAGCAGTACTTC.

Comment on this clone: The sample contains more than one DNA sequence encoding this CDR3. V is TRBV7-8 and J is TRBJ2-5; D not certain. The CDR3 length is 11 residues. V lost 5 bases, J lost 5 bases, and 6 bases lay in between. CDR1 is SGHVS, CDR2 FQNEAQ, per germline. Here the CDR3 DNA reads TGTGCCAGCAGCCCCCGGGAGACCCAGTACTTC. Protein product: CASSPRETQYF.

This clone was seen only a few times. The CDR3 region is CASTVTNYGYTF. The CDR3 nucleotides read TGTGCCAGTACCGTTACTAACTATGGCTACACCTTC. The chain couples TRBV19 to TRBJ1-2; D ambiguous. CDR3 length: 12 amino acids. Trimming removed 7 bases at V and 0 bases at J, with 6 bases between. From germline, CDR1 is LNHDA and CDR2 SQIVND (reference sequence).